A selection of T cell receptor beta chains follows, all from one sample in a study of T cell changes during pregnancy in multiple sclerosis. The data were produced by immunoSEQ multiplex PCR, yet TCRdb's version contains in-frame clones alone and is incomplete. There are approximately 30,000 clones in the sample; roughly 91% occur only once, and around 0.43% lies in the top ten. The sequencing here drew on CD4+ T cells from peripheral blood mononuclear cells, taken after pregnancy. The receptors stem from a female donor with multiple sclerosis, enrolled in a pregnancy study. Each CDR3 is given with its conserved first and last residue. The order of the fields is J gene, D gene, V gene, clone size, CDR3 protein, CDR3 DNA. The D gene is left open where the match is weak. Size tells how often a clone was seen (once, few, many) or the class of an expanded clone, and some rows leave it out.

j_gene: TRBJ1-2; d_gene: -; v_gene: TRBV6-1; abundance: -; CDR3aa: CASSEGAVYAGRAGYTF; CDR3nt: TGTGCCAGCAGTGAAGGGGCAGTCTATGCGGGGCGGGCTGGCTACACCTTC
j_gene: TRBJ2-2; d_gene: -; v_gene: TRBV5-5; abundance: -; CDR3aa: CASSTRAVNTGELFF; CDR3nt: TGTGCCAGCAGCACTAGGGCGGTGAACACCGGGGAGCTGTTTTTT
j_gene: TRBJ1-5; d_gene: TRBD1; v_gene: TRBV7-8; abundance: -; CDR3aa: CASSPRTGVILYQPQHF; CDR3nt: TGTGCCAGCAGCCCGAGAACAGGGGTAATCCTGTATCAGCCCCAGCATTTT
j_gene: TRBJ2-5; d_gene: TRBD2; v_gene: TRBV5-1; abundance: once; CDR3aa: CASSLGLAGEETQYF; CDR3nt: TGCGCCAGCAGCTTGGGACTAGCGGGTGAAGAGACCCAGTACTTC
j_gene: TRBJ1-1; d_gene: TRBD1; v_gene: TRBV6-1; abundance: -; CDR3aa: CATRPMTGGNTEAFF; CDR3nt: TGTGCCACACGACCGATGACAGGGGGGAACACTGAAGCTTTCTTT
j_gene: TRBJ1-2; d_gene: TRBD1; v_gene: TRBV12-5; abundance: -; CDR3aa: CASGLGQGDGYTF; CDR3nt: TGTGCTAGTGGTTTGGGACAGGGGGACGGCTACACCTTC
j_gene: TRBJ1-1; d_gene: -; v_gene: TRBV5-1; abundance: -; CDR3aa: CASSLGNTGLEAFF; CDR3nt: TGCGCCAGCAGCTTGGGAAATACAGGGCTTGAAGCTTTCTTT
j_gene: TRBJ2-7; d_gene: TRBD1; v_gene: TRBV6-4; abundance: -; CDR3aa: CASRDFTRQGLDEQYF; CDR3nt: TGTGCCAGCAGGGATTTTACTCGACAGGGGTTGGACGAGCAGTACTTC
j_gene: TRBJ2-2; d_gene: TRBD1; v_gene: TRBV6-4; abundance: -; CDR3aa: CASKGQPNTGELFF; CDR3nt: TGTGCCAGCAAGGGACAGCCGAACACCGGGGAGCTGTTTTTT
j_gene: TRBJ1-1; d_gene: TRBD1; v_gene: TRBV5-1; abundance: -; CDR3aa: CASSQVTGDMNTEAFF; CDR3nt: TGCGCCAGCAGTCAGGTAACAGGGGATATGAACACTGAAGCTTTCTTT
j_gene: TRBJ2-5; d_gene: -; v_gene: TRBV29-1; abundance: -; CDR3aa: CSVARSGREETQYF; CDR3nt: TGCAGCGTTGCTCGTTCGGGGAGAGAAGAGACCCAGTACTTC
j_gene: TRBJ1-4; d_gene: -; v_gene: TRBV2; abundance: -; CDR3aa: CASSERIGSNEKLFF; CDR3nt: TGTGCCAGCAGTGAGAGGATAGGTAGTAATGAAAAACTGTTTTTT
j_gene: TRBJ2-3; d_gene: -; v_gene: TRBV7-9; abundance: -; CDR3aa: CASSLIPGSTDTQYF; CDR3nt: TGTGCCAGCAGCTTAATACCGGGGAGCACAGATACGCAGTATTTT
j_gene: TRBJ2-7; d_gene: TRBD1; v_gene: TRBV6-5; abundance: few; CDR3aa: CASSYQTGDHEQYF; CDR3nt: TGTGCCAGCAGTTACCAAACAGGGGATCACGAGCAGTACTTC